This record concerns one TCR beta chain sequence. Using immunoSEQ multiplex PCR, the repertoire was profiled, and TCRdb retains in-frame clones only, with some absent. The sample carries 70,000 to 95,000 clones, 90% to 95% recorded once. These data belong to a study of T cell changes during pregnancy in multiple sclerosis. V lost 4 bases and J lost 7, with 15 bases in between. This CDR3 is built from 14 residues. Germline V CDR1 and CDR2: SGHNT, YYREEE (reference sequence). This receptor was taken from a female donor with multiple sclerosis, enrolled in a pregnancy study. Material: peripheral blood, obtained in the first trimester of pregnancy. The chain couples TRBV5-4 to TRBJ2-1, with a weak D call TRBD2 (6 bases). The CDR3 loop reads CASSGSGSLNEQFF. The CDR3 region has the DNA TGTGCCAGCAGCGGCTCCGGGAGCCTGAATGAGCAGTTCTTC.